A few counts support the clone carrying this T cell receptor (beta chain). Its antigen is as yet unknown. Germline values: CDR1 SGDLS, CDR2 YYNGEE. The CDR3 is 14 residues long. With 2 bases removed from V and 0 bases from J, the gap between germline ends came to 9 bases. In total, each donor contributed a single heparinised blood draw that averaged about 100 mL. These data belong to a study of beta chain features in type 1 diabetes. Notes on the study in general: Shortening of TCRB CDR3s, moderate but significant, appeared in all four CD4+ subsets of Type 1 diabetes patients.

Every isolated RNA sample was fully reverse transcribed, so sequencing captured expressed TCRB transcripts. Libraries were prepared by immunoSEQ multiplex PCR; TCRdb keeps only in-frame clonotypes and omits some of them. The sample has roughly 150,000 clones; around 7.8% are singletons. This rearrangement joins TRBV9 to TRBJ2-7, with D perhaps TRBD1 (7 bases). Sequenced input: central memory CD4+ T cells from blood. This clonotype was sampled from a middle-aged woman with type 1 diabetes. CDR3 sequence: CASSVRGDSYEQYF. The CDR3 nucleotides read TGTGCCAGCAGCGTCAGGGGGGACTCCTACGAGCAGTACTTC.